This T cell receptor (beta chain) was identified in a study of blood T cell repertoires in COVID-19. Study details: The United States, Italy and Spain supplied acute and convalescent COVID-19 samples. Sources were T cells, B-cell-depleted T cells, or PBMCs; the material itself was cDNA or gDNA.

In the source study's methods: How many nucleated cells were present was estimated from reference gene primer amplification. Clones were read by immunoSEQ multiplex PCR, and TCRdb kept only the in-frame ones, dropping some. V and J calls and clone size are copied from that table; D and trimming were computed from the DNA. The sample records 150,000 to 200,000 clones, 65% to 85% being singletons. This CDR3 has 14 amino acids. CDR1 is SEHNR and CDR2 is FQNEAQ in the germline V gene (reference sequence). Trimming left V 1 base short and J 1 base short, with 7 bases between. This sequence was found in a human donor with acute or convalescent COVID-19. The donor label of this sample is uncertain. This chain links TRBV7-9 with TRBJ1-2; no clear D. Input material: peripheral blood. The CDR3 coding sequence is TGTGCCAGCAGCTTAGAGGGAGGTAACTATGGCTACACCTTC. The encoded protein is CASSLEGGNYGYTF.